What follows are 6 T cell receptor beta chains derived from one specimen sequenced in a study of blood T cell repertoires in COVID-19. Using immunoSEQ multiplex PCR, the repertoire was profiled, and TCRdb retains in-frame clones only, with some absent. The repertoire consists of tens of thousands of clones, with about 86% occurring once and the leading ten covering 7.5% to 10%. Source material: peripheral blood. The receptor source for this set is a woman aged 65 to 85 with acute or convalescent COVID-19.

This clone appeared a single time. The chain has TRBV19 and TRBJ1-5, with 10 bases aligning to TRBD1. The CDR3 is made up of 16 amino acids. The V gene's germline CDR1 is LNHDA and CDR2 SQIVND (reference sequence). J gave up 7 bases and V 4 bases, and 10 bases lay outside the gene matches. CDR3 sequence: CASSRPSGTGEQPQHF. CDR3 nucleotide sequence: TGTGCCAGTAGTAGGCCCTCCGGGACAGGGGAACAGCCCCAGCATTTT. Full variable domain (remainder filled in from reference TRBV19 and TRBJ1-5): DGGITQSPKYLFRKEGQNVTLSCEQNLNHDAMYWYRQDPGQGLRLIYYSQIVNDFQKGDIAEGYSVSREKKESFPLTVTSAQKNPTAFYLCASSRPSGTGEQPQHFGDGTRLSIL.

The chain links TRBV5-1 to TRBJ2-7; 9 bases are a match to TRBD2. The germline gives CDR1 SGHRS, CDR2 YFSETQ. V trimming: 0 bases; J trimming: 2 bases; junction bases outside the gene matches: 12. CDR3 size: 18 residues. The CDR3: CASSLGATSGLQTYEQYF. In DNA, the CDR3 is TGCGCCAGCAGCTTGGGGGCGACTAGCGGCCTCCAGACCTACGAGCAGTACTTC.

The chain couples TRBV28 to TRBJ1-2; possibly TRBD1 for D (6 bases). V lost 6 bases, J lost 8 bases, and 16 bases lay in between. Germline-derived CDR1 and CDR2 are MDHEN and SYDVKM. The CDR3 is 13 residues long. CDR3 region: CASRYDRSWGYTF. Written as DNA, the CDR3 is TGTGCCAGCAGATACGACAGGTCTTGGGGCTACACCTTC.

The chain is built from TRBV6-6 and TRBJ2-2; D is undetermined. This CDR3 has 14 residues. V gave up 6 bases and J gave up 1 base, with 9 bases separating them. The germline V gene encodes CDR1 MNHNY and CDR2 SVGAGI (reference sequence). CDR3 protein: CASRYSENTGELFF. Written as DNA, the CDR3 is TGTGCCAGCAGATACAGCGAGAACACCGGGGAGCTGTTTTTT.

The chain couples TRBV7-9 to TRBJ1-5; 10 bases map to TRBD1. The CDR3 has 14 residues. From germline, CDR1 is SEHNR and CDR2 FQNEAQ (reference sequence). V shed 5 bases and J 5 bases; nucleotides not matched to a gene: 3. CDR3 protein: CASSLGTGDQPQHF. Here the CDR3 DNA reads TGTGCCAGCAGCCTGGGGACAGGGGATCAGCCCCAGCATTTT.

V gene TRBV7-4 combines with J gene TRBJ2-3, with D hard to call. Trimming removed 3 bases at V and 2 bases at J, with 12 bases between. The CDR3 extends over 15 amino acids. Germline CDR1 and CDR2: SGHVT and SQSDAQ. The chain's CDR3 is CASSLRLVYTDTQYF. The CDR3 DNA follows: TGTGCCAGCAGCTTGCGGTTAGTGTACACAGATACGCAGTATTTT.